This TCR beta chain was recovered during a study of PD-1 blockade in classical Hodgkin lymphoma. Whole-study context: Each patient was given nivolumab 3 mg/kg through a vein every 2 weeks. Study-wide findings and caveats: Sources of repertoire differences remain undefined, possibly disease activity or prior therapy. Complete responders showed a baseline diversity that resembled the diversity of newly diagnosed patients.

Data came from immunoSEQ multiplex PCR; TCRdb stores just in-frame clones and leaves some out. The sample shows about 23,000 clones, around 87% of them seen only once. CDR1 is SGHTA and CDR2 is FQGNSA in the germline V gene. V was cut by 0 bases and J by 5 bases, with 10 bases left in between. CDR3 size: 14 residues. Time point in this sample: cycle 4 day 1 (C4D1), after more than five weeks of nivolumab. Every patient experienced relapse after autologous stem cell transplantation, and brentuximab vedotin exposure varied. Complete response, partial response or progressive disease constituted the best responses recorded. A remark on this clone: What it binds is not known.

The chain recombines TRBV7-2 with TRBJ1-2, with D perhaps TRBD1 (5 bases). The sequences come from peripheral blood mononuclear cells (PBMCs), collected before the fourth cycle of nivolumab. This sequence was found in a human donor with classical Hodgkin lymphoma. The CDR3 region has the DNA TGTGCCAGCAGCTTAGCGGTTCCAGGGTATGGCTACACCTTC. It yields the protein CASSLAVPGYGYTF.